This is a list of T cell receptor beta chains from one sample in a study of T-cell reconstitution after alpha-beta-depleted transplantation in children. One entry per CDR3 protein results from TCRdb running MiXCR on the PCR reads. The table includes approximately 27,000 distinct CDR3 sequences, about a sixth detected once. Sample: PBMCs, mostly from graft donor cells, taken 60 days after TCRalphabeta/CD19-depleted stem cell transplant. The receptors were sampled from a male patient under 10 years old who had a stem cell transplant for acute lymphoblastic leukemia, so the T cells may come from the graft donor. CDR3s include the opening cysteine and the closing phenylalanine or tryptophan. The D gene is left open where the match is weak. Clone size is shown for a subset of rows, as once, few, many or a class of expanded clone.

clone size	V gene	J gene	D gene	CDR3 DNA	CDR3 protein
-	TRBV25-1	TRBJ2-3	-	TGTGCCAGCAGTGAATCCTTTGGGCCTTTGGGGGCGGATACGCAGTATTTT	CASSESFGPLGADTQYF
few	TRBV6-2/TRBV6-3	TRBJ2-3	TRBD2	TGTGCCAGCAGTTACTCGATAAGCTTGGGGACTAGCGGGGGCAGGAACACAGATACGCAGTATTTT	CASSYSISLGTSGGRNTDTQYF
many	TRBV29-1	TRBJ2-5	-	TGCAGCGTTGCCGGGGCAATGGCCCAGTACTTC	CSVAGAMAQYF
-	TRBV27	TRBJ2-6	-	TGTGCCAGCAGCCGGTGGGGCTCTGGGGCCAACGTCCTGACTTTC	CASSRWGSGANVLTF
-	TRBV6-6	TRBJ2-5	-	TGTGCCAGCAGTTATGGTAGGGGGACCCAGTACTTC	CASSYGRGTQYF
many	TRBV7-9	TRBJ1-2	-	TGTGCCAGCAGCCCCACAGGGTCTCGCGGCTACACCTTC	CASSPTGSRGYTF
-	TRBV2	TRBJ1-2	-	TGTGCCAGCACCACCGACTCTTATGGCTACACCTTC	CASTTDSYGYTF
many	TRBV7-2	TRBJ2-2	-	TGTGCCAGCAGCTTAGGGGTTACGAACACCGGGGAGCTGTTTTTT	CASSLGVTNTGELFF
many	TRBV4-3	TRBJ2-1	TRBD2	TGCGCCAGCAGCCAACAGGTTGCGGGAGGCAATGAGCAGTTCTTC	CASSQQVAGGNEQFF
-	TRBV2	TRBJ2-3	-	TGTGCCAGCAGTGAAGCGGGGCGGGGGCGCACAGATACGCAGTATTTT	CASSEAGRGRTDTQYF
many	TRBV23-1	TRBJ1-1	TRBD1	TGCGCCAGCAGTCACGACAGGGTCAACACTGAAGCTTTCTTT	CASSHDRVNTEAFF
-	TRBV5-1	TRBJ1-1	TRBD1	TGCGCCAGCAGCTTGGCCCCACAGGGGGCAGCGAACACTGAAGCTTTCTTT	CASSLAPQGAANTEAFF
medium-sized	TRBV29-1	TRBJ2-3	TRBD1	TGCAGCGTCGCATGGACAGGGGGATCGACAGATACGCAGTATTTT	CSVAWTGGSTDTQYF
many	TRBV6-1	TRBJ2-5	-	TGTGCCACCCACAGCCAAGAGACCCAGTACTTC	CATHSQETQYF
-	TRBV11-2	TRBJ2-1	TRBD2	TGTGCCAGCAGCGAGTCACTAGCGGGAGTTGGCAATGAGCAGTTCTTC	CASSESLAGVGNEQFF
-	TRBV7-9	TRBJ2-7	TRBD2	TGTGCCAGCAGCTTAGTAGGGACTAGCGGGGGGGCATACGAGCAGTACTTC	CASSLVGTSGGAYEQYF
-	TRBV11-3	TRBJ2-1	-	TGTGCCAGCAGCTTAGGCCGGACAGATAGTACCTACAATGAGCAGTTCTTC	CASSLGRTDSTYNEQFF
many	TRBV6-2/TRBV6-3	TRBJ2-4	-	TGTGCCAGCACTAACGGGCAATTCGCCCCCGTGAACATTCAGTACTTC	CASTNGQFAPVNIQYF
many	TRBV7-7	TRBJ2-7	TRBD1	TGTGCTAGCAGCTCGGGTACAGGGGGGGAGCAGTACTTC	CASSSGTGGEQYF
many	TRBV12-3/TRBV12-4	TRBJ2-7	-	TGTGCCAGCAGTCCCCCGGGGAACGAGCAGTACTTC	CASSPPGNEQYF
medium-sized	TRBV20-1	TRBJ2-1	-	TGCAGTGCTAGATCAGGGGCAGGTGAGCAGTTCTTC	CSARSGAGEQFF
once	TRBV18	TRBJ2-3	-	TGTGCCACCAAATTAACAGGGTCGGATACGCAGTATTTT	CATKLTGSDTQYF
-	TRBV28	TRBJ2-1	-	TGTGCCAGCGACAGGAAGAGTAATGAGCAGTTCTTC	CASDRKSNEQFF
medium-sized	TRBV7-2	TRBJ2-7	TRBD1	TGTGCCAGCAGCTTAAGCCCCGGGACAGTCGGGAAGCAGTACTTC	CASSLSPGTVGKQYF
-	TRBV9	TRBJ2-3	-	TGTGCCAGCGCCGGAGGTGGGACGATCAGCACAGATACGCAGTATTTT	CASAGGGTISTDTQYF
-	TRBV20-1	TRBJ2-5	TRBD2	TGCAGTGCTAGGGGGACTAGCTTTGGCGAGACCCAGTACTTC	CSARGTSFGETQYF
once	TRBV12-3/TRBV12-4	TRBJ2-3	TRBD2	TGTGCCAGCAGCGGCTGGGGACTACAGGGCACAGATACGCAGTATTTT	CASSGWGLQGTDTQYF
-	TRBV29-1	TRBJ2-5	-	TGCAGCGTTGAAGGGGGGCGGGAGACCCAGTACTTC	CSVEGGRETQYF
many	TRBV5-1	TRBJ2-3	TRBD2	TGCGCCAGCAGCTTGGTGCCTAGCGGGGGGCTGAGCACAGATACGCAGTATTTT	CASSLVPSGGLSTDTQYF
few	TRBV28	TRBJ2-1	TRBD1	TGTGCCAGCAGTCCCCCCCGGGACAGCCACTACAATGAGCAGTTCTTC	CASSPPRDSHYNEQFF
many	TRBV18	TRBJ2-2	-	TGTGCCAGCTCACCACCGTCAGGCCCCGGGGAGCTGTTTTTT	CASSPPSGPGELFF
many	TRBV6-1	TRBJ1-1	-	TGTGCCAGCAGACGTAACGGGGACACTGAAGCTTTCTTT	CASRRNGDTEAFF
-	TRBV18	TRBJ1-4	-	TGTGCCAGCTCACCAAACGCGGGAGGACAGGAAAAACTGTTTTTT	CASSPNAGGQEKLFF
-	TRBV12-3/TRBV12-4	TRBJ1-4	-	TGTGCCAGCCGATTCCGGGACAATAATGAAAAACTGTTTTTT	CASRFRDNNEKLFF
-	TRBV10-3	TRBJ2-5	TRBD2	TGTGCCACCGCGGGGACTAGCGGGAGTCCCGGGGTGGAGACCCAGTACTTC	CATAGTSGSPGVETQYF
-	TRBV10-1	TRBJ2-4	-	TGCGCCAGCGCCGGGCTAGCCAAAAACATTCAGTACTTC	CASAGLAKNIQYF
-	TRBV12-3/TRBV12-4	TRBJ2-3	TRBD2	TGTGCCAGCACTCTCGGGGGGTTGTTGGATACGCAGTATTTT	CASTLGGLLDTQYF
-	TRBV6-1	TRBJ2-1	-	TGTGCCAGCCGGGGCCCCGGTGAGCAGTTCTTC	CASRGPGEQFF
many	TRBV20-1	TRBJ2-1	TRBD1	TGCAGTGCTACGGGGTCCGGGACAGGACCCTACAATGAGCAGTTCTTC	CSATGSGTGPYNEQFF
-	TRBV3-1	TRBJ2-5	TRBD1	TGTGCCAGCAGATTCCGGGACAGGGGTTCGGAGACCCAGTACTTC	CASRFRDRGSETQYF